The following is a TCR beta chain sequence with its context. Antigen unknown. Sorted-subset replicate PCR reactions were performed with 200 ng DNA, corresponding to about 32,000 T cell genomes. Methods used by the authors: ImmunoSEQ junction-only sequences lacked quality scores, so their filtering differed. TCRdb keeps only in-frame clones here, not all; method: immunoSEQ multiplex PCR. D and trimming come from the DNA, and the V and J calls and clone size come from that table. The table lists fewer than 1.4 million clones, 75% to 85% of them singletons, with roughly 0.61% in the top ten. This sample is drawn from a study of shared clonotypes between healthy human individuals. The V gene lost 6 bases and the J gene lost 0 bases, with 18 bases spanning the gap. The length of the CDR3 is 15 residues. CDR1 and CDR2 (germline): GTSNPN, SVGIG (reference sequence). Study-wide points: Clonotype sharing among donors was expected to depend on sequencing depth.

The sample comprised memory CD4+ T cells from PBMCs. Subset reported: CD45RA-negative fraction. This chain connects TRBV30 to TRBJ2-7; TRBD2 is a possible D gene (7 bases). The origin of this receptor is a man aged 18 to 30 in good health. Some clones in this sample may be carry-over from other donors' samples. This chain's CDR3 is CACHRGALSSYEQYF. The CDR3 region has the DNA TGTGCCTGCCACCGGGGGGCACTTAGCTCCTACGAGCAGTACTTC.